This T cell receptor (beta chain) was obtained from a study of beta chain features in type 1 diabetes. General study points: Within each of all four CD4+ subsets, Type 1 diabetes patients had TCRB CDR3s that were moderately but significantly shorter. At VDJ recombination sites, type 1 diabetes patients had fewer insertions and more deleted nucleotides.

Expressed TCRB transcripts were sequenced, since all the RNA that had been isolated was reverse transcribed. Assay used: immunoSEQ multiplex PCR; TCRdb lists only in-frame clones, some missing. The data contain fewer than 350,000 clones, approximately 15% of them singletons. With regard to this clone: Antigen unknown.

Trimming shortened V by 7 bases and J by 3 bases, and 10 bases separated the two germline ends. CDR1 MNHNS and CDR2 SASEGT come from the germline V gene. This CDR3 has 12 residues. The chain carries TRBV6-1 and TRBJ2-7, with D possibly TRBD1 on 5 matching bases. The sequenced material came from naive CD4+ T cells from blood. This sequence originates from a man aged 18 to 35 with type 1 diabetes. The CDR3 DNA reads TGTGCCAGCACCAGGGCTGGCTACGAGCAGTACTTC. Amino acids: CASTRAGYEQYF.